This entry lists 32 T cell receptor beta chains sequenced from one sample in a study of T cell clones after liver transplantation. TCRdb keeps only in-frame clones here, not all; method: immunoSEQ multiplex PCR. Seen here are 50,000 or so clones, 86% observed once, and the top ten hold around 15%. The sequenced sample was CD8+ T cells from blood, obtained 12 months after liver transplant. These receptors originate from a human patient who received a liver transplant. The T cells may partly be graft donor cells.

This rearrangement joins TRBV5-6 to TRBJ2-7, with D perhaps assigned TRBD1 or TRBD2 (5 bases each). CDR1 and CDR2 (germline): SGHDT, YYEEEE. This CDR3 comprises 16 residues. V was trimmed by 4 bases and J by 3 bases, leaving 20 bases between them. CDR3: CASSVIGDGLLYEQYF. CDR3 sequence (DNA): TGTGCCAGCAGCGTCATAGGGGACGGCCTCCTCTACGAGCAGTACTTC.

This clone was recorded a few times. The chain recombines TRBV6-1 with TRBJ2-1; 14 bases agree with TRBD2. V was pared by 7 bases and J by 7 bases, with 6 bases of the junction left unmatched. The CDR3 spans 15 residues. Per the germline V gene, CDR1 is MNHNS and CDR2 is SASEGT. The CDR3 here is CASTRLAGGMNEQFF. In DNA, the CDR3 is TGTGCCAGCACAAGACTAGCGGGAGGGATGAATGAGCAGTTCTTC.

This chain links TRBV4-1 with TRBJ1-2; tentative D call: TRBD1 (5 bases). CDR1 and CDR2 (germline): MGHRA, YSYEKL. This CDR3 spans 13 amino acids. The V and J ends lost 1 base and 8 bases respectively, with 11 bases between them. CDR3 protein: CASSQARGWGYTF. In DNA form, the CDR3 reads TGCGCCAGCAGCCAAGCTAGGGGTTGGGGCTACACCTTC.

V gene TRBV7-6 combines with J gene TRBJ2-1; 11 bases are shared with TRBD2. Germline V gene lookup returns CDR1 SGHVS and CDR2 FNYEAQ. Unmatched junction bases numbered 3, after V lost 3 bases and J lost 5 bases. This CDR3 has 15 residues. This CDR3 reads CASSFLAGGDNEQFF. CDR3 bases: TGTGCCAGCAGCTTCTTAGCGGGAGGGGACAATGAGCAGTTCTTC. Using reference TRBV7-6 and TRBJ2-1 for the parts outside the CDR3, the full variable domain is GAGVSQSPRYKVTKRGQDVALRCDPISGHVSLYWYRQALGQGPEFLTYFNYEAQQDKSGLPNDRFSAERPEGSISTLTIQRTEQRDSAMYRCASSFLAGGDNEQFFGPGTRLTVL.

The chain employs TRBV11-2 and TRBJ1-3; 7 bases are a match to TRBD1. The ends lost 1 base at V and 0 bases at J; junction bases unmatched: 3. Per germline, CDR1 SGHAT and CDR2 FQNNGV. CDR3 length: 16 residues. The DNA for the CDR3 is TGTGCCAGCAGCTTAGCCTGGACAGGCTCTGGAAACACCATATATTTT. Protein: CASSLAWTGSGNTIYF.

This rearrangement joins TRBV28 to TRBJ1-1; D gene ambiguous. In germline, CDR1 is MDHEN, CDR2 SYDVKM. This CDR3 region has 15 residues. V lost 3 bases, J lost 4 bases, and 15 bases lay in between. The CDR3 protein is CASSFDTTRTTEAFF. In nucleotides, the CDR3 is TGTGCCAGCAGTTTTGATACAACCAGGACCACTGAAGCTTTCTTT.

The table lists this clone with a count of one. V and J are TRBV5-1 and TRBJ2-1, with a tentative D call TRBD2 (6 bases). The CDR3 extends over 12 amino acids. The germline CDR1 and CDR2 sequences are SGHRS and YFSETQ. Trimming left V 2 bases short and J 9 bases short, with 9 bases between. CDR3 in amino acids: CASSFQEGEQFF. CDR3 DNA: TGCGCCAGCAGCTTCCAGGAGGGTGAGCAGTTCTTC.

The chain links TRBV10-2 to TRBJ2-1; D may be TRBD2 (6 bases). Germline CDR1 WSHSY, CDR2 SAAADI. The CDR3 spans 14 residues. V was clipped by 6 bases and J by 7 bases, with 16 bases between them. CDR3 region: CASRDGGISNEQFF. In DNA form, the CDR3 reads TGCGCCAGCAGGGATGGAGGGATAAGTAATGAGCAGTTCTTC.

V is TRBV19 and J is TRBJ2-5; the D is unclear. Per the germline V gene, CDR1 is LNHDA and CDR2 is SQIVND (reference sequence). Trimming pared 10 bases from V and 5 bases from J, leaving 8 bases between. The CDR3 totals 10 residues. Here the CDR3 reads CATLGETQYF. The CDR3 DNA sequence: TGTGCCACCCTCGGGGAGACCCAGTACTTC.

This chain connects TRBV7-2 to TRBJ2-7; TRBD2 is a possible D gene (6 bases). The germline V gene has CDR1 SGHTA and CDR2 FQGNSA. The V end lost 2 bases, the J end lost 3 bases, and 11 bases lay between the germline ends. This CDR3 is 14 amino acids long. The chain's CDR3 is CASSLTGSVYEQYF. DNA of the CDR3: TGTGCCAGCAGCTTAACCGGGAGCGTCTACGAGCAGTACTTC.

J is TRBJ2-5 and V is TRBV11-2, with 8 bases aligning to TRBD2. This CDR3 has 17 amino acids. CDR1 and CDR2 (germline): SGHAT, FQNNGV. With V trimmed by 0 bases and J by 5 bases, 11 bases remained unmatched. CDR3 DNA: TGTGCCAGCAGCTTAGATCCGCAGAGCGGGAGTACTGAGACCCAGTACTTC. Translated, it gives CASSLDPQSGSTETQYF.

V is TRBV19 and J is TRBJ2-2; D is unresolved. Germline CDR1 is LNHDA and CDR2 is SQIVND (reference sequence). This CDR3 has 12 amino acids. V was trimmed by 3 bases and J by 4 bases, leaving 3 bases between them. The CDR3 DNA is TGTGCCAGTAGTATGATCACCGGGGAGCTGTTTTTT. Protein sequence: CASSMITGELFF.

The J gene is TRBJ1-1, the V gene TRBV27, with D possibly TRBD1 on 5 matching bases. CDR1 and CDR2 from the germline V gene are MNHEY and SMNVEV (reference sequence). Trimming removed 7 bases from V and 4 bases from J, with 16 bases in between. CDR3 length: 14 residues. CDR3: CASTQRGVSTEAFF. The CDR3 DNA sequence: TGTGCCAGCACCCAAAGAGGGGTGAGCACTGAAGCTTTCTTT.

This chain connects TRBV4-1 to TRBJ2-5; 9 nucleotides line up with TRBD2. The CDR3 contains 16 residues. CDR1 MGHRA and CDR2 YSYEKL come from the germline V gene. Trimming at V came to 1 base and at J to 5 bases, leaving 8 bases not matched to a gene. The CDR3 sequence is CASSQAAAGGGETQYF. CDR3 DNA: TGCGCCAGCAGCCAAGCGGCAGCGGGAGGCGGGGAGACCCAGTACTTC.

V is TRBV2 and J is TRBJ2-2, with 8 positions matching TRBD1. The CDR3 length is 16 residues. The germline gives CDR1 SNHLY, CDR2 FYNNEI. Trimming took 6 bases from V and 2 from J; bases not matched to a gene: 8. DNA of the CDR3: TGTGCCAGCAGCCCCAAGACAGGGGCTAACACCGGGGAGCTGTTTTTT. This encodes CASSPKTGANTGELFF.

The genes are TRBV28 and TRBJ2-1; 7 bases map to TRBD1. J was trimmed by 7 bases and V by 1 base; bases with no gene match: 4. Germline V CDR1 and CDR2: MDHEN, SYDVKM. The CDR3 has 14 residues. In DNA form, the CDR3 reads TGTGCCAGCAGTTTATTCACAGGGGAAAATGAGCAGTTCTTC. Its translation: CASSLFTGENEQFF.

This clone was recorded only once. CDR3 coding DNA: TGCGCCAGCAGCTTGGTCGGGACTAGCGGGATCGACAATGAGCAGTTCTTC. Protein: CASSLVGTSGIDNEQFF. V and J are TRBV5-1 and TRBJ2-1; 13 bases agree with TRBD2. J gave up 5 bases and V 0 bases, and 5 bases lay outside the gene matches. Germline CDR1 reads SGHRS; CDR2 reads YFSETQ. This CDR3 spans 17 amino acids.

The chain couples TRBV7-9 to TRBJ2-3; 11 positions match TRBD2. The length of the CDR3 is 16 residues. Germline lookup yields CDR1 SEHNR and CDR2 FQNEAQ (reference sequence). With 5 bases clipped from V and 2 bases from J, the junction kept 6 bases outside the gene matches. CDR3 sequence (DNA): TGTGCCAGCAGCCCGGGACTAGCGGAACACACAGATACGCAGTATTTT. Translating it yields CASSPGLAEHTDTQYF.

The chain couples TRBV6-6 to TRBJ1-2; no firm D call. Looked up from germline, CDR1 is MNHNY and CDR2 is SVGAGI (reference sequence). Trimming left V 7 bases short and J 4 bases short, with 13 bases between. This CDR3 contains 13 residues. The CDR3 here is CASTFSLGYGYTF. For the CDR3, the DNA is TGTGCCAGCACCTTTTCTCTGGGCTATGGCTACACCTTC.

This chain links TRBV30 with TRBJ2-6; D tentatively reads TRBD1 or TRBD2 (5 bases each). V was trimmed by 0 bases and J by 0 bases, leaving 21 bases between them. The CDR3 runs to 20 residues. CDR1 and CDR2 from the germline V gene are GTSNPN and SVGIG (reference sequence). The CDR3: CAWSVPGRGVELSGANVLTF. CDR3 coding DNA: TGTGCCTGGAGTGTACCCGGTCGAGGGGTCGAGCTCTCTGGGGCCAACGTCCTGACTTTC.

The chain carries TRBV4-1 and TRBJ2-3; no reliable D call. The CDR3 runs to 14 residues. The germline CDR1 and CDR2 sequences are MGHRA and YSYEKL. V shed 0 bases and J shed 5 bases, with 9 bases lying between them. The CDR3 loop reads CASSQERPGDTQYF. The CDR3 DNA reads TGCGCCAGCAGCCAAGAAAGGCCGGGAGATACGCAGTATTTT.

The CDR3 sequence: CASSPETTYEQYF. The CDR3, as DNA: TGTGCCAGCAGCCCGGAAACAACCTACGAGCAGTACTTC. This rearrangement joins TRBV28 to TRBJ2-7; no clear D gene. Deletions cut 6 bases from V and 2 bases from J, with 11 bases between. Germline-derived CDR1 and CDR2 are MDHEN and SYDVKM. The CDR3 has 13 amino acids.

V and J are TRBV7-6 and TRBJ2-1; D gene uncertain. Deletions cut 5 bases from V and 3 bases from J, with 17 bases between. This CDR3 has 16 amino acids. Germline V gene lookup returns CDR1 SGHVS and CDR2 FNYEAQ. CDR3 DNA sequence: TGTGCCAGCAGCCTAATGCCGGAGAAAATCTACAATGAGCAGTTCTTC. It codes for CASSLMPEKIYNEQFF.

The chain carries TRBV4-1 and TRBJ2-1; unclear D gene. Germline V gene lookup returns CDR1 MGHRA and CDR2 YSYEKL. The CDR3 contains 13 residues. Deletions cut 4 bases from V and 7 bases from J, with 11 bases between. CDR3 bases: TGCGCCAGCAGCCCTTTTCCTGGGAATGAGCAGTTCTTC. As protein: CASSPFPGNEQFF.

The chain couples TRBV7-9 to TRBJ2-3; TRBD2 agrees at 8 bases. CDR3 length equals 15 residues. V was clipped by 6 bases and J by 5 bases; unmatched bases: 10. From germline, CDR1 is SEHNR and CDR2 FQNEAQ (reference sequence). CDR3: CASSPGLAARDTQYF. As DNA, the CDR3 is TGTGCCAGCAGTCCTGGACTAGCAGCCCGAGATACGCAGTATTTT.

V gene TRBV7-9 combines with J gene TRBJ1-1, with unresolved D. The V gene lost 5 bases and the J gene lost 6 bases, with 10 bases spanning the gap. Germline CDR1 and CDR2: SEHNR and FQNEAQ (reference sequence). The CDR3 is 12 amino acids. CDR3 sequence reads: CASSAVISEAFF. The CDR3 DNA is TGTGCCAGCAGCGCCGTAATATCTGAAGCTTTCTTT.

This clone has a single count. The chain has TRBV2 and TRBJ2-5; the match to TRBD2 covers 7 bases. The V segment lost 11 bases and the J segment 3 bases; nucleotides outside the gene matches: 6. Per germline, CDR1 SNHLY and CDR2 FYNNEI. The CDR3 length is 12 residues. The CDR3 DNA follows: TGTGCCCACCGCGGGAGAAAAGAGACCCAGTACTTC. Encoded protein: CAHRGRKETQYF.

V usage is TRBV10-3 and J usage is TRBJ1-5; D is uncertain. CDR1 is ENHRY and CDR2 is SYGVKD in the germline V gene. The V and J ends lost 3 bases and 9 bases respectively, with 9 bases between them. This CDR3 region has 12 residues. The CDR3 spells CAISDEGRPQHF. The CDR3 nucleotides read TGTGCCATCAGTGACGAAGGGAGGCCCCAGCATTTT.

CDR3 DNA sequence: TGTGCCAGTAGTATTGGCGGGACTTGGGATGAGCAGTTCTTC. It is translated as CASSIGGTWDEQFF. This chain uses TRBV19 with TRBJ2-1; possibly TRBD2 for D (6 bases). The CDR3 is made up of 14 amino acids. Trimming left V 3 bases short and J 8 bases short, with 14 bases between. The germline CDR1 and CDR2 sequences are LNHDA and SQIVND (reference sequence).

This clone was recorded at least ten times. The chain uses TRBV25-1 and TRBJ2-2; no definite D call. This CDR3 contains 15 residues. Germline CDR1 MGHDK, CDR2 SYGVNS. V was shortened by 1 base and J by 0 bases, with 6 bases between the two germline ends. The CDR3 reads CASSELGPNTGELFF. CDR3 coding DNA: TGTGCCAGCAGTGAATTAGGGCCGAACACCGGGGAGCTGTTTTTT.

This clone was picked up a small number of times. The chain has TRBV19 and TRBJ1-5; no clear D gene. Germline assignment: CDR1 LNHDA and CDR2 SQIVND (reference sequence). This CDR3 spans 13 amino acids. V lost 8 bases and J lost 9, with 17 bases in between. The CDR3: CASGDTAFGPQHF. For the CDR3, the DNA is TGTGCCAGTGGAGACACCGCGTTTGGGCCCCAGCATTTT.

The chain recombines TRBV27 with TRBJ2-7; D gene uncertain. Trimming cost V 5 bases and J 5 bases, with 13 bases left between them. The germline gives CDR1 MNHEY, CDR2 SMNVEV (reference sequence). This CDR3 contains 13 residues. CDR3 bases: TGTGCCAGCAGTCCCGCTCCGACTGACGAGCAGTACTTC. Its translation is CASSPAPTDEQYF.